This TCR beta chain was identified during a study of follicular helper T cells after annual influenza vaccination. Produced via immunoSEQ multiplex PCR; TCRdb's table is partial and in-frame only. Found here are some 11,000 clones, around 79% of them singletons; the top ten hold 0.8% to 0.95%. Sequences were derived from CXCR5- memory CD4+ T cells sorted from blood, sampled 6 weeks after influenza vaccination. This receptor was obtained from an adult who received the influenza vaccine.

CDR3 sequence: CATATGGASGANVLTF. CDR3 DNA sequence: TGTGCCACTGCGACAGGGGGCGCGTCTGGGGCCAACGTCCTGACTTTC. The chain combines TRBV19 with TRBJ2-6; 10 nucleotides align to TRBD1. Germline lookup yields CDR1 LNHDA and CDR2 SQIVND (reference sequence). The ends lost 10 bases at V and 1 base at J; junction bases unmatched: 7. CDR3 length: 16 amino acids. The whole variable domain, remainder taken from reference TRBV19 and TRBJ2-6, is DGGITQSPKYLFRKEGQNVTLSCEQNLNHDAMYWYRQDPGQGLRLIYYSQIVNDFQKGDIAEGYSVSREKKESFPLTVTSAQKNPTAFYLCATATGGASGANVLTFGAGSRLTVL.